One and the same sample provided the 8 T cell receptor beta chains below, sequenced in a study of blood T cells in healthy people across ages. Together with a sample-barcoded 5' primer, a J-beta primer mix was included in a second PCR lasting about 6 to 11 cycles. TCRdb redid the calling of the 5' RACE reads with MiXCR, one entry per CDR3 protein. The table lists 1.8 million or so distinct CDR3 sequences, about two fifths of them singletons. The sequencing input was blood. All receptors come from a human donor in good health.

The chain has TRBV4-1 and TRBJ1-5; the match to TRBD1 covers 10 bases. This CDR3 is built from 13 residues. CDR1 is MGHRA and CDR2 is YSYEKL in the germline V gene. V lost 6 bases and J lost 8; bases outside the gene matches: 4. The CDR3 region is CASRLDRGKPQHF. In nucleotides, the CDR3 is TGCGCCAGCAGGCTGGACAGGGGGAAGCCCCAGCATTTT.

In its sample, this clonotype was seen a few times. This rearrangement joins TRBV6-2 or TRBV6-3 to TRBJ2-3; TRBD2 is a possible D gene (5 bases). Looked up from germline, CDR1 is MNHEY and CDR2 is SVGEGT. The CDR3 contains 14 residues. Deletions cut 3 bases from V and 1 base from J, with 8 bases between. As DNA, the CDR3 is TGTGCCAGCAGTTATCGGCGGGGCACAGATACGCAGTATTTT. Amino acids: CASSYRRGTDTQYF.

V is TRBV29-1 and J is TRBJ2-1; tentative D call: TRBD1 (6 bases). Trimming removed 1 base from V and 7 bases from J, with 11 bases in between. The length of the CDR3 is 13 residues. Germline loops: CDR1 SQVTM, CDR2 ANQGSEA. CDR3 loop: CSVEASQGNEQFF. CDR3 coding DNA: TGCAGCGTTGAAGCTTCACAGGGTAATGAGCAGTTCTTC.

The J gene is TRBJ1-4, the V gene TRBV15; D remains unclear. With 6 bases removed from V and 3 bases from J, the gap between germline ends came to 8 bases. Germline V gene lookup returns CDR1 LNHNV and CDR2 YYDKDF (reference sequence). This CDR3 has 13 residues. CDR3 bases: TGTGCCACCAGAGGGCAGGCTAATGAAAAACTGTTTTTT. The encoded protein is CATRGQANEKLFF.

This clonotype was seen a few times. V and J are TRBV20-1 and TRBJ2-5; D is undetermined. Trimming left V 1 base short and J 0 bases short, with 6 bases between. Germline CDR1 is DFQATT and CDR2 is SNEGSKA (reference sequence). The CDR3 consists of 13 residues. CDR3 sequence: CSARVMYQETQYF. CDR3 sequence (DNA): TGCAGTGCTAGAGTAATGTACCAAGAGACCCAGTACTTC.

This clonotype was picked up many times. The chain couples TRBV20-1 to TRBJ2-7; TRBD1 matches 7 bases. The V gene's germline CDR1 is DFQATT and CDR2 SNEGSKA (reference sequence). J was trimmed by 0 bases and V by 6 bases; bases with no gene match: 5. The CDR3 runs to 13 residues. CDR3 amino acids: CSAVRDSSYEQYF. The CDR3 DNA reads TGCAGTGCGGTTAGGGACAGCTCCTACGAGCAGTACTTC.

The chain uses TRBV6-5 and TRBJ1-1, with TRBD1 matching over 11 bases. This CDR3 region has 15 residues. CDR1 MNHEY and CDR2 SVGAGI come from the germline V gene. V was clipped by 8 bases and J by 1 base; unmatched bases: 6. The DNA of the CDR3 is TGTGCCAGCGGACAGGGGGCTACTTCGAACACTGAAGCTTTCTTT. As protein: CASGQGATSNTEAFF.

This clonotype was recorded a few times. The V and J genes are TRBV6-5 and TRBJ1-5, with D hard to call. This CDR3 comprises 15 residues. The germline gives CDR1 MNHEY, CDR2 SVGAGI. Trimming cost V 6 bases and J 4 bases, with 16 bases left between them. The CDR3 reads CASSRRTDGNQPQHF. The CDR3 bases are TGTGCCAGCAGCCGACGGACCGATGGTAATCAGCCCCAGCATTTT.